This T cell receptor beta chain was recovered during a study of T cell changes during pregnancy in multiple sclerosis. TCRdb keeps only in-frame clones here, not all; method: immunoSEQ multiplex PCR. The sample consists of about 80,000 clones, 92% of them appearing once. The CDR3 consists of 15 residues. Germline V lookup: CDR1 MDHEN, CDR2 SYDVKM. V lost 2 bases, J lost 0 bases, and 10 bases lay in between. The chain combines TRBV28 with TRBJ1-1; D gene uncertain. This clonotype originated in a female donor with multiple sclerosis, enrolled in a pregnancy study. The sequencing here drew on peripheral blood, taken before pregnancy. CDR3 in amino acids: CASSLAVGVNTEAFF. In DNA, the CDR3 is TGTGCCAGCAGTTTAGCGGTCGGGGTGAACACTGAAGCTTTCTTT.